The T cell receptor beta chain described here comes from a study of blood T cell repertoires in COVID-19. Study context: Acute-phase and convalescent COVID-19 samples originated in the United States, Italy and Spain. The cDNA or gDNA used as material had been derived from T cells, B-cell-depleted T cells, or PBMCs.

Original analysis: The authors estimated nucleated cell counts from reference gene primer amplification. Using immunoSEQ multiplex PCR, the repertoire was profiled, and TCRdb retains in-frame clones only, with some absent. That table is the source of V, J and clone size, and D and trimming were worked out from the DNA. The sample holds about 250,000 clones, approximately 86% seen once. There are 11 residues in the CDR3. Germline assignment: CDR1 MDHEN and CDR2 SYDVKM. This clone has more than one count but fewer than ten. The V call is TRBV28, the J call TRBJ1-1, with D unresolved. Sequencing was carried out using peripheral blood. This sequence originates from an older woman who had recovered from COVID-19. CDR3 amino acids: CVVTWRAEAFF. In nucleotides, the CDR3 is TGTGTCGTTACTTGGAGGGCTGAAGCTTTCTTT.